A single sample is the source of the 27 T cell receptor beta chains below, sequenced in a study of blood T cell repertoires in COVID-19. Profiled with immunoSEQ multiplex PCR; TCRdb holds only in-frame clones, not every one. The data show 50,000 to 75,000 clones, 75% to 80% seen once. The material sequenced was peripheral blood. Source of these receptors: a woman of 80 years or more with acute or convalescent COVID-19.

The chain employs TRBV13 and TRBJ2-2, with TRBD2 identical over 7 bases. CDR1 and CDR2 from the germline V gene are PRHDT and FYEKMQ (reference sequence). V lost 4 bases to trimming and J lost 4 bases; unmatched junction nucleotides: 6. The CDR3 has 15 residues. The CDR3 sequence: CASSSLAGVTGELFF. The CDR3 DNA reads TGTGCCAGCAGCTCCCTGGCGGGGGTCACCGGGGAGCTGTTTTTT.

This clone was found once. The chain has TRBV28 and TRBJ2-7; a weak D match, TRBD1 (6 bases). The V end was cut by 6 bases, the J end by 3 bases, with 18 bases between. The length of the CDR3 is 15 residues. Germline assignment: CDR1 MDHEN and CDR2 SYDVKM. The CDR3 DNA reads as TGTGCCAGCAGCCCTCAACAGGGCTGGGGCTACGAGCAGTACTTC. Protein product: CASSPQQGWGYEQYF.

V is TRBV9 and J is TRBJ2-3; D not certain. The V gene's germline CDR1 is SGDLS and CDR2 YYNGEE. V was shortened by 0 bases and J by 2 bases, with 10 bases between the two germline ends. This CDR3 is 15 amino acids long. The CDR3 DNA follows: TGTGCCAGCAGCGTAGAAGGCGGTTACACAGATACGCAGTATTTT. This sequence encodes CASSVEGGYTDTQYF.

J is TRBJ2-5 and V is TRBV28; unclear D gene. CDR1 is MDHEN, CDR2 SYDVKM, per germline. The CDR3 has 14 residues. V lost 2 bases to trimming and J lost 6 bases, with 13 bases between them. For the CDR3, the DNA is TGTGCCAGCAGTTTAGCCAGTGCGGTAAAGACCCAGTACTTC. This sequence encodes CASSLASAVKTQYF. Together with reference TRBV28 and TRBJ2-5, the CDR3 gives the full variable domain: DVKVTQSSRYLVKRTGEKVFLECVQDMDHENMFWYRQDPGLGLRLIYFSYDVKMKEKGDIPEGYSVSREKKERFSLILESASTNQTSMYLCASSLASAVKTQYFGPGTRLLVL.

The genes are TRBV2 and TRBJ1-2; 7 positions match TRBD1. Per the germline V gene, CDR1 is SNHLY and CDR2 is FYNNEI. The CDR3 contains 12 residues. J lost 3 bases, V lost 10 bases, and 5 bases had no gene match. The CDR3 here is CATRTGDYGYTF. The CDR3 DNA follows: TGTGCCACCAGGACAGGCGACTATGGCTACACCTTC. The entire variable domain, with the rest obtained from reference TRBV2 and TRBJ1-2, is as follows: EPEVTQTPSHQVTQMGQEVILRCVPISNHLYFYWYRQILGQKVEFLVSFYNNEISEKSEIFDDQFSVERPDGSNFTLKIRSTKLEDSAMYFCATRTGDYGYTFGSGTRLTVV.

V and J are TRBV4-2 and TRBJ2-6, with 7 bases aligning to TRBD2. The CDR3 contains 16 residues. Trimming at V came to 3 bases and at J to 4 bases, leaving 6 bases not matched to a gene. In germline, CDR1 is LGHNA, CDR2 YNFKEQ. This CDR3 reads CASSQQTSPGANVLTF. CDR3 nucleotide sequence: TGTGCCAGCAGCCAGCAGACTAGCCCCGGGGCCAACGTCCTGACTTTC.

The chain employs TRBV11-3 and TRBJ2-7; D remains unclear. V lost 1 base to trimming and J lost 3 bases, with 4 bases between them. The CDR3 is 12 residues long. Germline V gene lookup returns CDR1 SGHNT and CDR2 YENEEA. The CDR3 here is CASSLGSYEQYF. CDR3 bases: TGTGCCAGCAGCTTAGGGAGCTACGAGCAGTACTTC. Variable domain in full (rest from reference TRBV11-3 and TRBJ2-7): EAGVVQSPRYKIIEKKQPVAFWCNPISGHNTLYWYLQNLGQGPELLIRYENEEAVDDSQLPKDRFSAERLKGVDSTLKIQPAELGDSAVYLCASSLGSYEQYFGPGTRLTVT.

About this clone: At one end, the junction sequence differs from germline, possibly due to a read error. The chain couples TRBV19 to TRBJ2-6; 10 bases line up with TRBD2. This CDR3 has 17 residues. Germline CDR1 LNHDA, CDR2 SQIVND (reference sequence). CDR3 protein: CASIISGRAFGANVLTF. The CDR3 DNA follows: TGTGCCAGTATTATAAGCGGGAGGGCCTTTGGGGCCAACGTCCTGACTTTC.

The J gene is TRBJ1-2, the V gene TRBV12-3 or TRBV12-4; no firm D call. V dropped 6 bases and J dropped 4 bases, with 9 bases sitting between them. The CDR3 has 12 amino acids. Here the CDR3 reads CASSGLLYGYTF. CDR3 sequence (DNA): TGTGCCAGCAGCGGACTGCTCTATGGCTACACCTTC.

This clone was found once. The rearrangement joins TRBV5-1 to TRBJ2-5, with 8 bases matching TRBD1. CDR1 is SGHRS, CDR2 YFSETQ, per germline. This CDR3 has 15 residues. Trimming cost V 0 bases and J 6 bases; bases outside gene matches: 7. The CDR3 DNA is TGCGCCAGCAGCTTGGGGGCAGGGGGCGAGAAGACCCAGTACTTC. This translates into CASSLGAGGEKTQYF.

In this sample, this clone turned up a few times. The V call is TRBV27, the J call TRBJ1-4; 7 bases match TRBD1. This CDR3 has 16 amino acids. The J segment lost 2 bases and the V segment lost 5 bases, leaving 8 bases of the junction unmatched. Germline V gives CDR1 MNHEY, CDR2 SMNVEV (reference sequence). The CDR3 bases are TGTGCCAGCAGTGCGACAGGGTTCGGGACTAATGAAAAACTGTTTTTT. Translated, it gives CASSATGFGTNEKLFF.

Only a few counts were recorded for this clone. This sequence joins TRBV2 and TRBJ1-1, with D possibly being TRBD1 (6 bases). The CDR3 has 13 residues. Trimming removed 7 bases at V and 1 base at J, with 10 bases between. Germline-derived CDR1 and CDR2 are SNHLY and FYNNEI. The CDR3 protein is CASMGQPNTEAFF. CDR3 DNA: TGTGCCAGCATGGGACAACCGAACACTGAAGCTTTCTTT.

V is TRBV11-2 and J is TRBJ2-7; 10 bases agree with TRBD2. Germline values: CDR1 SGHAT, CDR2 FQNNGV. The ends lost 3 bases at V and 4 bases at J; junction bases unmatched: 3. This CDR3 has 14 residues. CDR3 sequence: CASSLSSGSYEQYF. The CDR3 DNA reads TGTGCCAGCAGCTTGTCTAGCGGGAGTTACGAGCAGTACTTC.

The chain is built from TRBV5-1 and TRBJ2-2; tentative D call: TRBD1 (6 bases). CDR1 and CDR2 from the germline V gene are SGHRS and YFSETQ. The CDR3 runs to 16 residues. V gave up 2 bases and J gave up 5 bases, with 16 bases separating them. DNA of the CDR3: TGCGCCAGCAGCTTTGAGGGCAGGGGTCGGACCGGGGAGCTGTTTTTT. Translating gives CASSFEGRGRTGELFF.

The rearrangement joins TRBV3-1 (or the pseudogene TRBV3-2) to TRBJ2-5, with D perhaps matching TRBD2 (6 bases). Germline CDR1 and CDR2: LGHDT and YNNKEL (reference sequence). The CDR3 consists of 16 residues. With 1 base removed from V and 5 bases from J, the gap between germline ends came to 17 bases. CDR3 amino acids: CASSQVRGIGLETQYF. The CDR3 DNA reads as TGTGCCAGCAGCCAAGTTCGGGGGATAGGTCTGGAGACCCAGTACTTC.

This clone was observed a handful of times. This sequence joins TRBV27 and TRBJ1-1; maybe TRBD1 (5 bases). The germline V gene encodes CDR1 MNHEY and CDR2 SMNVEV (reference sequence). The CDR3 is made up of 14 amino acids. Trimming left V 2 bases short and J 0 bases short, with 7 bases between. Here the CDR3 DNA reads TGTGCCAGCAGTTTAGGGGCCATGAACACTGAAGCTTTCTTT. This sequence encodes CASSLGAMNTEAFF.

This clone turned up a few times. This chain connects TRBV15 to TRBJ1-2; D remains unclear. In germline, CDR1 is LNHNV, CDR2 YYDKDF (reference sequence). Trimming shortened V by 0 bases and J by 1 base, and 9 bases separated the two germline ends. The CDR3 consists of 15 residues. This CDR3 is CATSRDPTGNYGYTF. CDR3 DNA sequence: TGTGCCACCAGCAGAGATCCCACGGGTAACTATGGCTACACCTTC.

The gene calls are TRBV6-2 or TRBV6-3 and TRBJ2-5; 10 positions agree with TRBD1. The V segment lost 6 bases and the J segment 4 bases; nucleotides outside the gene matches: 11. This CDR3 has 16 residues. The germline gives CDR1 MNHEY, CDR2 SVGEGT. CDR3 loop: CASSTRDRGRGETQYF. The CDR3, as DNA: TGTGCCAGCAGCACCCGGGACAGGGGTAGAGGAGAGACCCAGTACTTC.

This clone was detected a few times. V and J are TRBV9 and TRBJ2-5; possibly TRBD1 for D (5 bases). Germline CDR1 reads SGDLS; CDR2 reads YYNGEE. Trimming removed 3 bases at V and 2 bases at J, with 11 bases between. This CDR3 spans 14 amino acids. The CDR3 sequence is CASSGGPAQETQYF. The CDR3 DNA is TGTGCCAGCAGCGGGGGCCCGGCGCAAGAGACCCAGTACTTC.

This sequence joins TRBV7-2 and TRBJ2-1; TRBD2 matches at 10 bases. V was pared by 1 base and J by 8 bases, with 5 bases of the junction left unmatched. The CDR3 is 15 amino acids. The germline V gene has CDR1 SGHTA and CDR2 FQGNSA. The CDR3 loop reads CASSLGTGLADEQFF. The CDR3 region has the DNA TGTGCCAGCAGCTTAGGAACCGGACTAGCGGATGAGCAGTTCTTC.

This chain links TRBV27 with TRBJ1-5; no firm D call. The germline gives CDR1 MNHEY, CDR2 SMNVEV (reference sequence). The CDR3 sequence is 13 residues long. V lost 2 bases, J lost 4 bases, and 6 bases lay in between. For the CDR3, the DNA is TGTGCCAGCAGTTTACCCTTGAATCAGCCCCAGCATTTT. Protein product: CASSLPLNQPQHF.

This clone was observed a few times. The rearrangement links TRBV12-3 or TRBV12-4 to TRBJ1-2; D unclear. This CDR3 comprises 13 residues. V was shortened by 6 bases and J by 6 bases, with 14 bases between the two germline ends. The CDR3 here is CASSPARINGYTF. CDR3 DNA sequence: TGTGCCAGCAGCCCGGCCAGGATTAATGGCTACACCTTC.

The chain employs TRBV4-3 and TRBJ1-5; 9 bases align to TRBD1. The CDR3 is made up of 14 amino acids. V dropped 2 bases and J dropped 5; count of bases not matched to a gene: 1. CDR1 and CDR2 from the germline V gene are LGHNA and YSLEER. The CDR3 sequence is CASSQRQGDQPQHF. Written as DNA, the CDR3 is TGCGCCAGCAGCCAAAGACAGGGGGATCAGCCCCAGCATTTT.

This rearrangement joins TRBV9 to TRBJ2-3; possibly TRBD2 for D (5 bases). Germline-derived CDR1 and CDR2 are SGDLS and YYNGEE. Deletions cut 1 base from V and 1 base from J, with 13 bases between. The CDR3 spans 16 residues. CDR3 coding DNA: TGTGCCAGCAGCGTACTGGCGGGTCTGGGCACAGATACGCAGTATTTT. Encoded protein: CASSVLAGLGTDTQYF.

This clone showed up just once. The J gene is TRBJ2-3, the V gene TRBV20-1, with a possible D match to TRBD2 (6 bases). Trimming left V 4 bases short and J 2 bases short, with 16 bases between. The germline V gene encodes CDR1 DFQATT and CDR2 SNEGSKA (reference sequence). The CDR3 runs to 15 residues. The CDR3 loop is CSAIDPRGSTDTQYF. As DNA, the CDR3 is TGCAGTGCTATTGACCCCCGGGGGTCCACAGATACGCAGTATTTT.

This chain connects TRBV28 to TRBJ1-4; 7 bases fit TRBD1. CDR1 is MDHEN, CDR2 SYDVKM, per germline. The CDR3 is 13 amino acids. V lost 5 bases to trimming and J lost 16 bases; unmatched junction nucleotides: 13. The CDR3 is CASSRERQGLAFF. CDR3 in DNA: TGTGCCAGCAGTCGGGAACGACAGGGTTTGGCGTTTTTT.

The CDR3 sequence is CASSRGQGDLNTEAFF. The CDR3 coding sequence is TGTGCCAGCAGCCGCGGACAGGGAGACTTGAACACTGAAGCTTTCTTT. The chain links TRBV14 to TRBJ1-1, with TRBD1 matching 8 bases. Looked up from germline, CDR1 is SGHDN and CDR2 is FVKESK. The CDR3 spans 16 residues. The V segment lost 4 bases and the J segment 0 bases; nucleotides outside the gene matches: 7. The full variable domain, in which reference TRBV14 and TRBJ1-1 provide the parts outside the CDR3, is EAGVTQFPSHSVIEKGQTVTLRCDPISGHDNLYWYRRVMGKEIKFLLHFVKESKQDESGMPNNRFLAERTGGTYSTLKVQPAELEDSGVYFCASSRGQGDLNTEAFFGQGTRLTVV.